A single TCR beta chain is shown here with its context. Trimming pared 6 bases from V and 4 bases from J, leaving 9 bases between. Per the germline V gene, CDR1 is WSHSY and CDR2 is SAAADI. There are 12 residues in the CDR3. Followed longitudinally, the Seattle patients had been enrolled during active infection. Sequencing was performed with immunoSEQ multiplex PCR; in TCRdb, only in-frame clones are kept and a portion is missing. This table holds 30,000 to 40,000 clones, 74% found once. These data belong to a study of blood T cell repertoires in COVID-19. Study information: Whether acute or convalescent, the COVID-19 samples came from the United States, Italy and Spain. Sample material is recorded as cDNA or gDNA derived from T cells, B-cell-depleted T cells, or PBMCs.

This chain joins TRBV10-2 and TRBJ1-1; D gene unclear. The clonotype comes from a man between 65 and 79 years old with COVID-19, enrolled during active disease. Sequencing was done on a sample of peripheral blood. CDR3 amino acids: CASRVFGTEAFF. The DNA for the CDR3 is TGCGCCAGCAGGGTATTCGGCACTGAAGCTTTCTTT.